The clone carrying this T cell receptor beta chain came up a few times. Its antigen is unknown. A second roughly 7 to 12 cycle PCR used barcoded and J-beta primers. Each of the cDNA molecules was tagged by a template-switch adaptor with 12 random nucleotides. TCRdb independently ran MiXCR on the 5' RACE reads; one entry per CDR3 protein. The profile shows about 280,000 distinct CDR3 sequences, 25% to 30% of them singletons. The sample belongs to a study of blood T cells in healthy people across ages. General observations from the study: Diversity of TCR beta per million T cells declined in a roughly linear way with age.

Every donor gave 8 to 10 milliliters of peripheral blood. Per the germline V gene, CDR1 is SGDLS and CDR2 is YYNGEE. V shed 2 bases and J 8 bases; nucleotides not matched to a gene: 11. The length of the CDR3 is 15 residues. Sequencing input: blood. The V and J genes are TRBV9 and TRBJ1-1; 8 positions match TRBD1. The TCR originated in a woman between 65 and 79 years old in good health. CDR3 sequence: CASSVVTGGLQEAFF. CDR3 nucleotide sequence: TGTGCCAGCAGCGTGGTAACAGGGGGACTTCAAGAAGCTTTCTTT.